The next 31 T cell receptor beta chains were all read from a single sample in a study of PD-1 blockade in classical Hodgkin lymphoma. Data came from immunoSEQ multiplex PCR; TCRdb stores just in-frame clones and leaves some out. The sample holds some 95,000 clones, 90% seen once. Stated time point: cycle 4 day 1 (C4D1), after 5 to 7 weeks of nivolumab. Every patient was affected by relapse after autologous stem cell transplantation, while exposure to brentuximab vedotin was not uniform. Sequenced here: peripheral blood mononuclear cells (PBMCs), sampled before the fourth cycle of nivolumab. The source is a human donor with classical Hodgkin lymphoma.

This clone was counted between two and nine times. The chain employs TRBV9 and TRBJ1-1, with a possible D match to TRBD1 (5 bases). With 2 bases removed from V and 7 bases from J, the gap between germline ends came to 15 bases. The V gene's germline CDR1 is SGDLS and CDR2 YYNGEE. The CDR3 runs to 14 residues. CDR3 protein: CASSVEGNPHEAFF. The CDR3 nucleotides read TGTGCCAGCAGCGTCGAGGGGAACCCTCATGAAGCTTTCTTT.

J is TRBJ1-2 and V is TRBV4-3, with 10 nucleotides matching TRBD1. CDR3 size: 18 residues. Looked up from germline, CDR1 is LGHNA and CDR2 is YSLEER. V lost 2 bases to trimming and J lost 5 bases; unmatched junction nucleotides: 14. CDR3 in amino acids: CASSQQQRDRGIRYGYTF. CDR3 in DNA: TGCGCCAGCAGCCAACAACAGCGGGACAGGGGTATTAGGTATGGCTACACCTTC.

The rearrangement links TRBV4-2 to TRBJ2-2; the D is unclear. Germline V CDR1 and CDR2: LGHNA, YNFKEQ. Trimming took 8 bases from V and 2 from J, leaving 24 bases between them. This CDR3 has 18 residues. The CDR3 region is CASRQQRRSLDNTGELFF. The CDR3 coding sequence is TGTGCCAGCCGGCAACAGAGGCGTAGCCTAGATAACACCGGGGAGCTGTTTTTT.

This sequence joins TRBV15 and TRBJ1-2, with D unresolved. CDR3 size: 16 residues. Germline V gene data show CDR1 as LNHNV and CDR2 as YYDKDF (reference sequence). V was clipped by 5 bases and J by 0 bases, with 16 bases between them. The CDR3 DNA reads as TGTGCCACCAGCGGACCCGCCGGGCGTCCTAACTATGGCTACACCTTC. Encoded protein: CATSGPAGRPNYGYTF.

The DNA for the CDR3 is TGTGCCAGCAGCTCCTCCCTGGCAGACAACACTGAAGCTTTCTTT. Its translation is CASSSSLADNTEAFF. V gene TRBV11-2 combines with J gene TRBJ1-1; D ambiguous. V was pared by 4 bases and J by 2 bases, with 14 bases between. Looked up from germline, CDR1 is SGHAT and CDR2 is FQNNGV. There are 15 residues in the CDR3.

The chain has TRBV29-1 and TRBJ2-1, with 9 bases identical to TRBD1. Germline CDR1 SQVTM, CDR2 ANQGSEA. Germline trimming cut 7 bases from V and 1 base from J; bases unmatched to any gene: 8. The length of the CDR3 is 15 residues. The CDR3 reads CSAPGQGGSYNEQFF. CDR3 bases: TGCAGCGCCCCGGGACAGGGAGGGTCCTACAATGAGCAGTTCTTC.

This clone was seen just once. The chain joins TRBV6-6 to TRBJ2-2; no firm D call. The V end lost 0 bases, the J end lost 3 bases, and 2 bases lay between the germline ends. Germline CDR1 MNHNY, CDR2 SVGAGI (reference sequence). The CDR3 sequence is 13 residues long. The chain's CDR3 is CASSYSYTGELFF. The CDR3 DNA sequence: TGTGCCAGCAGTTACTCCTACACCGGGGAGCTGTTTTTT.

This clone was counted only a few times. The chain employs TRBV30 and TRBJ2-1, with 14 bases that match TRBD2. J gave up 0 bases and V 3 bases, and 4 bases lay outside the gene matches. The CDR3 is 17 residues long. Germline loops: CDR1 GTSNPN, CDR2 SVGIG (reference sequence). The CDR3: CAWRRLAGGSSYNEQFF. CDR3 nucleotide sequence: TGTGCCTGGAGGCGACTAGCGGGGGGGAGCTCCTACAATGAGCAGTTCTTC.

The chain uses TRBV9 and TRBJ1-1; D is unclear. V was cut by 2 bases and J by 3 bases, with 11 bases left in between. CDR3 length: 14 amino acids. Germline CDR1 and CDR2: SGDLS and YYNGEE. The CDR3 loop reads CASSVRSWDTEAFF. Here the CDR3 DNA reads TGTGCCAGCAGCGTCCGAAGTTGGGACACTGAAGCTTTCTTT. Drawing the rest from reference TRBV9 and TRBJ1-1, the complete variable domain is DSGVTQTPKHLITATGQRVTLRCSPRSGDLSVYWYQQSLDQGLQFLIQYYNGEERAKGNILERFSAQQFPDLHSELNLSSLELGDSALYFCASSVRSWDTEAFFGQGTRLTVV.

V gene TRBV7-2 combines with J gene TRBJ2-2; tentative D call: TRBD1 (6 bases). The CDR3 has 15 residues. Germline V lookup: CDR1 SGHTA, CDR2 FQGNSA. The V end lost 2 bases, the J end lost 0 bases, and 7 bases lay between the germline ends. The CDR3 DNA reads as TGTGCCAGCAGCTTATGGACAGCGAACACCGGGGAGCTGTTTTTT. Residues: CASSLWTANTGELFF.

This clone came up a few times. This chain connects TRBV6-6 to TRBJ2-7, with 7 bases lining up with TRBD1. CDR1 and CDR2 (germline): MNHNY, SVGAGI (reference sequence). V lost 6 bases and J lost 5; bases outside the gene matches: 4. This CDR3 spans 12 amino acids. This chain's CDR3 is CASSRTGHEQYF. The CDR3 coding sequence is TGTGCCAGCAGCCGGACAGGCCACGAGCAGTACTTC.

The rearrangement links TRBV6-1 to TRBJ2-1; 9 bases line up with TRBD1. J was trimmed by 8 bases and V by 1 base; bases with no gene match: 3. The CDR3 contains 14 residues. Germline loops: CDR1 MNHNS, CDR2 SASEGT. DNA for the CDR3: TGTGCCAGCAGTGAAGGGGGACAGGGCCATGAGCAGTTCTTC. The encoded protein is CASSEGGQGHEQFF.

CDR3 bases: TGTGCCAGCACTACCGCGGGGGTCCAAGAGACCCAGTACTTC. This gives the protein CASTTAGVQETQYF. The V and J genes are TRBV6-6 and TRBJ2-5, with TRBD2 matching 7 bases. V was pared by 7 bases and J by 1 base, with 6 bases of the junction left unmatched. Looked up from germline, CDR1 is MNHNY and CDR2 is SVGAGI (reference sequence). This CDR3 has 14 residues.

This chain uses TRBV5-5 with TRBJ1-1, with TRBD1 matching 10 bases. CDR1 and CDR2 from the germline V gene are SGHKS and YYEKEE (reference sequence). The CDR3 extends over 16 amino acids. The trim removed 4 bases at V and 6 bases at J, leaving 12 bases unmatched. The CDR3 DNA reads TGTGCCAGCAGCCCTTCCATGGACAGGGGGTTATCTGAAGCTTTCTTT. Protein: CASSPSMDRGLSEAFF.

The V call is TRBV9, the J call TRBJ2-3; 8 bases are a match to TRBD2. The CDR3 spans 17 residues. The V and J ends lost 0 bases and 4 bases, in that order; junction bases with no gene match: 10. The V gene's germline CDR1 is SGDLS and CDR2 YYNGEE. The CDR3 DNA sequence: TGTGCCAGCAGCGTAGTTGCTCTAGCGGGTTTCTCAGATACGCAGTATTTT. Its protein is CASSVVALAGFSDTQYF.

The chain uses TRBV30 and TRBJ1-1; D unclear. Trimming stripped 5 bases from V and 1 base from J, with 11 bases between. The length of the CDR3 is 13 residues. Germline values: CDR1 GTSNPN, CDR2 SVGIG (reference sequence). The CDR3 DNA reads as TGTGCCTGGTTCAACAAAGGGAACACTGAAGCTTTCTTT. This sequence encodes CAWFNKGNTEAFF. Looking up the rest from reference TRBV30 and TRBJ1-1 gives the full variable domain: SQTIHQWPATLVQPVGSPLSLECTVEGTSNPNLYWYRQAAGRGLQLLFYSVGIGQISSEVPQNLSASRPQDRQFILSSKKLLLSDSGFYLCAWFNKGNTEAFFGQGTRLTVV.

This clone was seen a handful of times. The chain has TRBV7-3 and TRBJ1-6; 9 nucleotides line up with TRBD1. Per the germline V gene, CDR1 is SGHTA and CDR2 is FQGTGA. V lost 3 bases to trimming and J lost 10 bases; unmatched junction nucleotides: 4. The CDR3 contains 14 residues. CDR3 loop: CASSFGTGSSPLHF. CDR3 coding DNA: TGTGCCAGCAGCTTTGGGACAGGGTCATCACCCCTCCACTTT.

As regards this clone: This CDR3 is also generated by other DNA sequences in the sample. The CDR3 coding sequence is TGCAGCGTTGTACGGCAGGGAAACACCATATATTTT. It translates to CSVVRQGNTIYF. The genes are TRBV29-1 and TRBJ1-3; D not resolved. The CDR3 runs 12 residues. Germline V lookup: CDR1 SQVTM, CDR2 ANQGSEA. Trimming left V 4 bases short and J 4 bases short, with 8 bases between.

The rearrangement uses TRBV7-2 and TRBJ1-2; D unclear. CDR1 is SGHTA and CDR2 is FQGNSA in the germline V gene. Trimming pared 6 bases from V and 7 bases from J, leaving 18 bases between. The CDR3 spans 14 residues. CDR3 DNA: TGTGCCAGCAGGAAGGGTGACCGGGGATCTGGCTACACCTTC. This translates into CASRKGDRGSGYTF.

The chain couples TRBV19 to TRBJ2-3, with TRBD1 identical over 11 bases. The CDR3 has 17 amino acids. Germline trimming cut 3 bases from V and 3 bases from J; bases unmatched to any gene: 8. The germline CDR1 and CDR2 sequences are LNHDA and SQIVND (reference sequence). CDR3 loop: CASSIWTGGAQTDTQYF. In nucleotides, the CDR3 is TGTGCCAGTAGTATTTGGACAGGGGGCGCGCAAACAGATACGCAGTATTTT.

The chain couples TRBV7-9 to TRBJ2-7; possibly TRBD1 for D (5 bases). The V and J ends lost 6 bases and 3 bases respectively, with 6 bases between them. Germline assignment: CDR1 SEHNR and CDR2 FQNEAQ (reference sequence). There are 11 residues in the CDR3. The CDR3 DNA follows: TGTGCCAGCAGAGACAGCTACGAGCAGTACTTC. Its translation is CASRDSYEQYF.

This clone has more than one count but fewer than ten. A read error may produce the germline difference seen at one junction end. This rearrangement joins TRBV11-2 to TRBJ1-2; D is unclear. Germline V CDR1 and CDR2: SGHAT, FQNNGV. The CDR3 extends over 11 amino acids. The CDR3 spells CASSLGRRSAF. CDR3 DNA sequence: TGTGCCAGCAGCTTAGGACGACGGTCCGCCTTC.

The genes are TRBV28 and TRBJ2-7; 11 nucleotides align to TRBD2. J was trimmed by 1 base and V by 3 bases; bases with no gene match: 2. The CDR3 covers 15 residues. From germline, CDR1 is MDHEN and CDR2 SYDVKM. The DNA for the CDR3 is TGTGCCAGCAGTTTGTTAGCGGGGGGGTCCTACGAGCAGTACTTC. Residues: CASSLLAGGSYEQYF.

The chain recombines TRBV19 with TRBJ2-3; D gene ambiguous. The germline V gene has CDR1 LNHDA and CDR2 SQIVND (reference sequence). The CDR3 spans 11 residues. V shed 2 bases and J shed 5 bases, with 2 bases lying between them. CDR3: CASSIKDTQYF. The CDR3 DNA is TGTGCCAGTAGTATAAAAGATACGCAGTATTTT. Together with reference TRBV19 and TRBJ2-3, the CDR3 gives the full variable domain: DGGITQSPKYLFRKEGQNVTLSCEQNLNHDAMYWYRQDPGQGLRLIYYSQIVNDFQKGDIAEGYSVSREKKESFPLTVTSAQKNPTAFYLCASSIKDTQYFGPGTRLTVL.

The rearrangement uses TRBV7-2 and TRBJ1-5, with 9 bases lining up with TRBD1. The V gene end was trimmed by 5 bases and the J gene end by 1 base; junction bases not matched to a gene: 6. Germline-derived CDR1 and CDR2 are SGHTA and FQGNSA. The length of the CDR3 is 16 residues. CDR3 in amino acids: CASSQGTGRSNQPQHF. The CDR3 DNA reads as TGTGCCAGCAGCCAGGGGACAGGGCGCAGCAATCAGCCCCAGCATTTT.

This clone was observed a single time. This chain uses TRBV14 with TRBJ2-2, with TRBD1 as a possible D gene (6 bases). The CDR3 is 19 residues long. Germline V CDR1 and CDR2: SGHDN, FVKESK. Trimming cost V 3 bases and J 1 base, with 21 bases left between them. CDR3 protein: CASSHKIMDQGLNTGELFF. In nucleotides, the CDR3 is TGTGCCAGCAGCCACAAGATTATGGATCAGGGGTTGAACACCGGGGAGCTGTTTTTT.

The chain is built from TRBV7-9 and TRBJ2-7, with TRBD1 identical over 7 bases. Germline V lookup: CDR1 SEHNR, CDR2 FQNEAQ (reference sequence). Trimming removed 5 bases from V and 6 bases from J; junction bases left unmatched: 10. This CDR3 is 14 amino acids long. The CDR3 DNA sequence: TGTGCCAGCAGCCCAACAGGGGTTTTGGGCGAGCAGTACTTC. It encodes CASSPTGVLGEQYF.

The chain uses TRBV5-1 and TRBJ1-1, with TRBD1 matching over 9 bases. Germline V gene data show CDR1 as SGHRS and CDR2 as YFSETQ. The length of the CDR3 is 17 residues. V trimming: 2 bases; J trimming: 0 bases; junction bases outside the gene matches: 8. The CDR3 here is CASSLNRGLRLNTEAFF. In DNA, the CDR3 is TGCGCCAGCAGCTTAAACAGGGGGCTAAGATTGAACACTGAAGCTTTCTTT.

This chain links TRBV30 with TRBJ1-6; D not certain. The CDR3 is 12 residues long. The germline V and J ends were trimmed by 7 bases and 7 bases, with 11 bases remaining between them. CDR1 and CDR2 (germline): GTSNPN, SVGIG (reference sequence). CDR3 DNA sequence: TGTGCCTCAGCGACCGTAAATTCACCCCTCCACTTT. Its translation: CASATVNSPLHF.

The V call is TRBV15, the J call TRBJ2-3; no clear D gene. The CDR3 has 14 residues. Germline V gene lookup returns CDR1 LNHNV and CDR2 YYDKDF (reference sequence). The germline V and J ends were trimmed by 0 bases and 14 bases, with 18 bases remaining between them. In nucleotides, the CDR3 is TGTGCCACCAGCAGAGATCCGGTTCGGCGCGTCCCGTATTTT. Its protein product is CATSRDPVRRVPYF.

This chain joins TRBV7-9 and TRBJ1-2; 9 bases fit TRBD1. The ends lost 3 bases at V and 4 bases at J; junction bases unmatched: 6. Germline-derived CDR1 and CDR2 are SEHNR and FQNEAQ (reference sequence). The CDR3 is 15 amino acids. The CDR3 bases are TGTGCCAGCAGCTTCCTAGGACAGGGGATCTATGGCTACACCTTC. It translates to CASSFLGQGIYGYTF.